This passage covers 22 T cell receptor beta chains from one sample sequenced in a study of blood T cell repertoires in COVID-19. Repertoires were generated with immunoSEQ multiplex PCR, while TCRdb's copy carries only in-frame clones and drops some. The repertoire consists of 100,000 to 150,000 clones, with 84% occurring once and the leading ten covering about 1.5%. Specimen: peripheral blood. These receptors were obtained from a man between 60 and 75 years old with acute or convalescent COVID-19.

The chain employs TRBV6-5 and TRBJ1-2, with TRBD1 as a possible D gene (6 bases). The CDR3 covers 12 residues. V lost 7 bases and J lost 8, with 14 bases in between. CDR1 is MNHEY, CDR2 SVGAGI, per germline. CDR3 in amino acids: CASKGQSGGYTF. The CDR3 DNA is TGTGCCAGCAAAGGACAGTCGGGCGGCTACACCTTC.

V is TRBV21-1 and J is TRBJ2-2; the table's D call, TRBD2, was not checked against the DNA. TRBV21-1 corresponds to a pseudogene. The CDR3 length is 16 residues. CDR3 nucleotides: TGTGCCAGCAGCAGAGGGTTAGCGGGAGTTTACGGGGAGCTGTTTTTT. Translating it yields CASSRGLAGVYGELFF.

This sequence joins TRBV11-2 and TRBJ2-7; 15 bases align to TRBD2. The CDR3 runs to 16 residues. Germline CDR1 is SGHAT and CDR2 is FQNNGV. Trimming removed 4 bases from V and 5 bases from J; junction bases left unmatched: 6. The CDR3 bases are TGTGCCAGCAGCTCGGGACTAGCGGGAGGAGGCAACGAGCAGTACTTC. This codes for CASSSGLAGGGNEQYF.

V usage is TRBV5-4 and J usage is TRBJ2-7; TRBD2 might be the D (7 bases). V shed 4 bases and J shed 1 base, with 15 bases lying between them. CDR3 length: 15 amino acids. The germline V gene encodes CDR1 SGHNT and CDR2 YYREEE (reference sequence). The CDR3 reads CASSPGQRGSYEQYF. The DNA for the CDR3 is TGTGCCAGCAGCCCCGGACAGCGGGGATCCTACGAGCAGTACTTC.

The chain uses TRBV27 and TRBJ1-2; the match to TRBD1 covers 12 bases. V gave up 2 bases and J gave up 5 bases; unmatched junction bases: 12. CDR3 length equals 18 residues. Germline V lookup: CDR1 MNHEY, CDR2 SMNVEV (reference sequence). As DNA, the CDR3 is TGTGCCAGCAGTTTACGCCAAATAGGGACAGGGGGCGGGTATGGCTACACCTTC. This encodes CASSLRQIGTGGGYGYTF.

The chain uses TRBV18 and TRBJ1-1, with D unclear. Per germline, CDR1 KGHSH and CDR2 LQKENI. The CDR3 is 15 amino acids. V was cut by 8 bases and J by 4 bases, with 20 bases left in between. The CDR3 coding sequence is TGTGCCAGCGCTTTAAAAGGGCGGGGTTCCACTGAAGCTTTCTTT. Encoded protein: CASALKGRGSTEAFF.

The rearrangement joins TRBV11-3 to TRBJ2-7; weak D call: TRBD1 (5 bases). This CDR3 spans 14 amino acids. CDR1 and CDR2 from the germline V gene are SGHNT and YENEEA. Trimming left V 5 bases short and J 5 bases short, with 16 bases between. CDR3 amino acids: CASSQGRTGDEQYF. For the CDR3, the DNA is TGTGCCAGCAGCCAGGGCCGCACGGGCGACGAGCAGTACTTC.

The V call is TRBV13, the J call TRBJ1-4; 8 nucleotides match TRBD1. Germline V gene sequence: CDR1 PRHDT, CDR2 FYEKMQ (reference sequence). This CDR3 is 15 amino acids long. Trimming took 4 bases from V and 7 from J; bases not matched to a gene: 8. Here the CDR3 reads CASSYWDRRTEKLFF. The CDR3 DNA sequence: TGTGCCAGCAGCTACTGGGACAGGAGAACTGAAAAACTGTTTTTT.

V usage is TRBV18 and J usage is TRBJ1-5; a possible D gene is TRBD1 (6 bases). V was cut by 4 bases and J by 6 bases, with 16 bases left in between. CDR1 KGHSH and CDR2 LQKENI come from the germline V gene. The CDR3 is 15 amino acids. CDR3: CASSLGGGGSQPQHF. The CDR3 region has the DNA TGTGCCAGCTCACTAGGGGGGGGCGGTTCTCAGCCCCAGCATTTT.

The chain employs TRBV29-1 and TRBJ1-1; 9 bases are shared with TRBD1. Germline CDR1 and CDR2: SQVTM and ANQGSEA. With V trimmed by 5 bases and J by 5 bases, 9 bases remained unmatched. The CDR3 runs to 14 residues. CDR3 in DNA: TGCAGCGTTTTTGACAGGGGGAGAAGGACTGAAGCTTTCTTT. It encodes CSVFDRGRRTEAFF. The entire variable domain, with the rest obtained from reference TRBV29-1 and TRBJ1-1, is as follows: SAVISQKPSRDICQRGTSLTIQCQVDSQVTMMFWYRQQPGQSLTLIATANQGSEATYESGFVIDKFPISRPNLTFSTLTVSNMSPEDSSIYLCSVFDRGRRTEAFFGQGTRLTVV.

This clone came up a few times. The V and J genes are TRBV10-1 and TRBJ2-3, with TRBD2 matching over 9 bases. CDR1 WNHNN and CDR2 SYGVQD come from the germline V gene (reference sequence). With 0 bases clipped from V and 8 bases from J, the junction kept 6 bases outside the gene matches. The CDR3 is made up of 15 amino acids. CDR3 nucleotides: TGCGCCAGCAGTGAGTCCTTTGCGGGGGGGCTTACGCAGTATTTT. This sequence encodes CASSESFAGGLTQYF.

The chain joins TRBV6-5 to TRBJ1-1; 9 bases align to TRBD1. Losses at the gene ends were 6 bases for V and 5 bases for J; bases not matched to a gene: 10. The length of the CDR3 is 15 residues. Germline V gene data show CDR1 as MNHEY and CDR2 as SVGAGI. CDR3 sequence reads: CASRASGTGSTEAFF. DNA for the CDR3: TGTGCCAGCAGGGCATCCGGGACAGGGTCGACTGAAGCTTTCTTT.

The rearrangement joins TRBV9 to TRBJ1-1, with D tentatively TRBD1 (6 bases). The CDR3 loop spans 15 amino acids. V shed 4 bases and J shed 0 bases, with 13 bases lying between them. Germline-derived CDR1 and CDR2 are SGDLS and YYNGEE. The CDR3 nucleotides read TGTGCCAGCAGCCCTTCAGGGGTCTTGAACACTGAAGCTTTCTTT. This codes for CASSPSGVLNTEAFF.

This sequence joins TRBV11-2 and TRBJ2-1, with 13 bases that match TRBD2. In germline, CDR1 is SGHAT, CDR2 FQNNGV. This CDR3 is built from 14 residues. V gave up 5 bases and J gave up 8 bases; unmatched junction bases: 3. The CDR3 region is CASSPGLAGDEQFF. The CDR3 nucleotides read TGTGCCAGCAGCCCTGGACTAGCGGGAGATGAGCAGTTCTTC.

The gene calls are TRBV6-5 and TRBJ1-2; D is unclear. This CDR3 spans 13 amino acids. Germline V gene data show CDR1 as MNHEY and CDR2 as SVGAGI. V gave up 3 bases and J gave up 8 bases, with 13 bases separating them. The CDR3 bases are TGTGCCAGCAGTTATAATCCCTTTTCGGGCTACACCTTC. Translation gives CASSYNPFSGYTF.

This sequence joins TRBV27 and TRBJ1-2; D unresolved. With 3 bases removed from V and 7 bases from J, the gap between germline ends came to 18 bases. The CDR3 is made up of 15 amino acids. Germline V gives CDR1 MNHEY, CDR2 SMNVEV (reference sequence). CDR3 nucleotide sequence: TGTGCCAGCAGTTTTAGAGGGATGGAAAAGGGTGGCTACACCTTC. Protein sequence: CASSFRGMEKGGYTF.

This clone came up once. A read error may produce the germline difference seen at one junction end. This sequence joins TRBV18 and TRBJ1-6; possibly TRBD1 for D (5 bases). The germline gives CDR1 KGHSH, CDR2 LQKENI. CDR3 size: 16 residues. DNA for the CDR3: TGTGCCAGCTCAGCACCCGACAGAGACTATAATTCACCCCTCCACTTT. It translates to CASSAPDRDYNSPLHF.

The chain uses TRBV11-2 and TRBJ2-7; weak D call: TRBD1 (6 bases). V lost 0 bases and J lost 1, with 22 bases in between. The CDR3 covers 19 residues. Germline V CDR1 and CDR2: SGHAT, FQNNGV. The CDR3 is CASSLDLGGPWTDSYEQYF. The CDR3 DNA reads TGTGCCAGCAGCTTAGATCTAGGGGGTCCCTGGACCGATTCCTACGAGCAGTACTTC.

The rearrangement joins TRBV19 to TRBJ1-3; the D is unclear. The CDR3 loop spans 17 amino acids. V was clipped by 0 bases and J by 0 bases, with 12 bases between them. The germline gives CDR1 LNHDA, CDR2 SQIVND (reference sequence). For the CDR3, the DNA is TGTGCCAGTAGTATAGAGAGGGCAGGACGCTCTGGAAACACCATATATTTT. It translates to CASSIERAGRSGNTIYF.

This chain connects TRBV20-1 to TRBJ2-1; TRBD2 agrees at 11 bases. Germline V gives CDR1 DFQATT, CDR2 SNEGSKA (reference sequence). The J segment lost 10 bases and the V segment lost 3 bases, leaving 11 bases of the junction unmatched. The CDR3 has 15 amino acids. The CDR3 spells CSASLLAGGPWEQFF. The CDR3 coding sequence is TGCAGTGCTAGTTTATTAGCGGGAGGGCCCTGGGAGCAGTTCTTC.

This clone has just one count. The chain joins TRBV5-1 to TRBJ2-1; TRBD2 agrees at 10 bases. This CDR3 spans 16 amino acids. Per germline, CDR1 SGHRS and CDR2 YFSETQ. Germline trimming cut 4 bases from V and 0 bases from J; bases unmatched to any gene: 4. In DNA form, the CDR3 reads TGCGCCAGCAGCCACTTAGCGGGAGGCTCCTACAATGAGCAGTTCTTC. Its protein is CASSHLAGGSYNEQFF.

J is TRBJ2-1 and V is TRBV10-1, with 7 bases identical to TRBD2. J gave up 9 bases and V 2 bases, and 10 bases lay outside the gene matches. The CDR3 is 15 amino acids. Germline values: CDR1 WNHNN, CDR2 SYGVQD (reference sequence). CDR3 sequence: CASSELADPGSEQFF. CDR3 coding DNA: TGCGCCAGCAGTGAGCTAGCGGATCCAGGAAGTGAGCAGTTCTTC.